Listed below are T cell receptor beta chains from one sample, sequenced in a study of a mutant IDH1 vaccine in newly diagnosed glioma. The protocol was immunoSEQ multiplex PCR, while the TCRdb copy is restricted to in-frame clones and leaves out a portion. Of around 30,000 clones detected, around 89% appear once; the ten largest clones hold less than 3%. Their recognized antigens are unknown. The source was PBMCs, collected from a glioma patient whose treatment included an IDH1 peptide vaccine. The receptor set was obtained from a man aged 35 to 55 with glioma. Each CDR3 is given with its conserved first and last residue. Fields, in order: clone size, J gene, D gene, V gene, CDR3 protein, CDR3 DNA. D genes are given only for firm matches. Size is omitted from some rows. Given values are once, few, many or a class for expanded clones.

- | TRBJ2-7 | - | TRBV7-9 | CASSLQGYEQYF | TGTGCCAGCAGCTTACAGGGGTACGAGCAGTACTTC
- | TRBJ2-2 | - | TRBV7-7 | CASSRPGTGELFF | TGTGCCAGCAGCCGTCCAGGAACCGGGGAGCTGTTTTTT
- | TRBJ1-4 | TRBD1 | TRBV30 | CAWSVGTVNEKLFF | TGTGCCTGGAGTGTAGGGACAGTTAATGAAAAACTGTTTTTT
- | TRBJ1-4 | - | TRBV5-1 | CASSSAGTEKLFF | TGCGCCAGCAGCTCCGCCGGCACAGAAAAACTGTTTTTT
- | TRBJ1-2 | TRBD1 | TRBV25-1 | CASSESGTGGDYGYTF | TGTGCCAGCAGTGAATCCGGGACAGGGGGCGACTATGGCTACACCTTC
- | TRBJ2-5 | - | TRBV6-5 | CASSYSGGQETQYF | TGTGCCAGCAGTTACTCAGGGGGTCAAGAGACCCAGTACTTC
- | TRBJ2-3 | - | TRBV28 | CATRRFTTDTQYF | TGTGCTACCAGAAGGTTCACCACAGATACGCAGTATTTT
- | TRBJ1-1 | TRBD1 | TRBV7-9 | CASSTWTGNTEAFF | TGTGCCAGCAGCACTTGGACAGGGAACACTGAAGCTTTCTTT
- | TRBJ2-3 | - | TRBV7-9 | CASSYTSTDTQYF | TGTGCCAGCAGCTATACTAGCACAGATACGCAGTATTTT
- | TRBJ1-5 | - | TRBV15 | CATRPTDRASQPQHF | TGTGCCACCAGACCGACGGATCGCGCTAGTCAGCCCCAGCATTTT
once | TRBJ1-2 | TRBD1 | TRBV4-2 | CASSQGLPGQGSYTF | TGTGCCAGCAGCCAGGGTTTACCGGGACAGGGAAGCTACACCTTC